Each of the 21 T cell receptor beta chains below was sequenced from the same sample in a study of T cell responses to AZD1222 COVID-19 vaccine. Sequencing used immunoSEQ multiplex PCR; TCRdb keeps in-frame clones, though not all of them. The profile shows 120,000 to 150,000 clones, around nine tenths of them singletons. The source was peripheral blood, collected on day 0 of MenACWY control vaccination. These receptor sequences come from an adult in good health.

The chain couples TRBV5-1 to TRBJ1-1; D gene uncertain. Germline V gene lookup returns CDR1 SGHRS and CDR2 YFSETQ. The CDR3 totals 15 residues. Between the trimmed V and J ends, which lost 0 bases and 5 bases, there was a span of 14 bases. This CDR3 reads CASSLAWGKETEAFF. As DNA, the CDR3 is TGCGCCAGCAGCTTGGCCTGGGGAAAAGAGACTGAAGCTTTCTTT.

The V gene is TRBV11-3, the J gene TRBJ1-1, with D unclear. The germline gives CDR1 SGHNT, CDR2 YENEEA. Trimming stripped 0 bases from V and 0 bases from J, with 5 bases between. The CDR3 totals 14 residues. CDR3 protein: CASSLDSLNTEAFF. CDR3 DNA: TGTGCCAGCAGCTTAGACAGCTTGAACACTGAAGCTTTCTTT.

V is TRBV7-2 and J is TRBJ1-2; D may be TRBD1 (6 bases). The CDR3 runs to 15 residues. V was pared by 5 bases and J by 5 bases, with 18 bases between. Germline loops: CDR1 SGHTA, CDR2 FQGNSA. The CDR3 DNA sequence: TGTGCCAGCAGCGGCACTCGGAGCCAGGGGTATGGCTACACCTTC. Translating gives CASSGTRSQGYGYTF.

The CDR3: CASSINRLAQATDTQYF. CDR3 nucleotides: TGTGCCAGTAGTATAAACCGCCTAGCGCAAGCCACAGATACGCAGTATTTT. The chain employs TRBV19 and TRBJ2-3; possibly TRBD2 for D (6 bases). There are 17 residues in the CDR3. CDR1 LNHDA and CDR2 SQIVND come from the germline V gene (reference sequence). V lost 2 bases and J 2 bases, leaving 17 bases between the germline ends.

This chain connects TRBV2 to TRBJ1-2; D is undetermined. V gave up 7 bases and J gave up 7 bases, with 10 bases separating them. The germline V gene has CDR1 SNHLY and CDR2 FYNNEI. CDR3 length: 11 amino acids. CDR3 in amino acids: CASKESAGYTF. In DNA, the CDR3 is TGTGCCAGCAAAGAATCAGCTGGCTACACCTTC.

The rearrangement links TRBV10-3 to TRBJ1-6; D gene uncertain. The V end was cut by 0 bases, the J end by 6 bases, with 18 bases between. The length of the CDR3 is 18 residues. The germline CDR1 and CDR2 sequences are ENHRY and SYGVKD. The CDR3 here is CAISESPTDPFANSPLHF. For the CDR3, the DNA is TGTGCCATCAGTGAGTCCCCGACGGATCCCTTTGCTAATTCACCCCTCCACTTT.

J is TRBJ1-3 and V is TRBV6-5; D perhaps matches TRBD1 (5 bases). V dropped 4 bases and J dropped 4 bases, with 14 bases sitting between them. The CDR3 spans 15 residues. Germline V gene lookup returns CDR1 MNHEY and CDR2 SVGAGI. This CDR3 is CASSLRTTPGNTIYF. DNA of the CDR3: TGTGCCAGCAGTTTACGGACAACACCCGGAAACACCATATATTTT.

The chain links TRBV6-5 to TRBJ2-6; tentative D call: TRBD2 (5 bases). Germline CDR1 reads MNHEY; CDR2 reads SVGAGI. The CDR3 has 15 amino acids. Trimming stripped 11 bases from V and 0 bases from J, with 14 bases between. The CDR3 region has the DNA TGTGCCGCCAAACCGAGGGACTCTGGGGCCAACGTCCTGACTTTC. Protein: CAAKPRDSGANVLTF.

The chain employs TRBV14 and TRBJ1-2; unclear D gene. V gave up 1 base and J gave up 4 bases, with 7 bases separating them. In germline, CDR1 is SGHDN, CDR2 FVKESK. The CDR3 runs to 13 residues. The chain's CDR3 is CASSQAGLYGYTF. The CDR3 DNA follows: TGTGCCAGCAGCCAAGCAGGACTCTATGGCTACACCTTC.

The chain links TRBV6-5 to TRBJ1-2; 9 bases line up with TRBD1. CDR1 and CDR2 (germline): MNHEY, SVGAGI. V was pared by 6 bases and J by 4 bases, with 6 bases of the junction left unmatched. The CDR3 is 14 amino acids. The CDR3 coding sequence is TGTGCCAGCAGCCCCCCGACAGGGGGCTATGGCTACACCTTC. It is translated as CASSPPTGGYGYTF.

The chain combines TRBV11-2 with TRBJ2-3; D possibly corresponds to TRBD2 (6 bases). The V gene lost 5 bases and the J gene lost 1 base, with 16 bases spanning the gap. CDR3 size: 16 residues. Germline CDR1 reads SGHAT; CDR2 reads FQNNGV. CDR3 sequence: CASSPTGGARTDTQYF. DNA of the CDR3: TGTGCCAGCAGCCCGACCGGGGGAGCACGCACAGATACGCAGTATTTT. Full variable domain (missing parts from reference TRBV11-2 and TRBJ2-3): EAGVAQSPRYKIIEKRQSVAFWCNPISGHATLYWYQQILGQGPKLLIQFQNNGVVDDSQLPKDRFSAERLKGVDSTLKIQPAKLEDSAVYLCASSPTGGARTDTQYFGPGTRLTVL.

The V call is TRBV4-2, the J call TRBJ1-1, with D possibly matching TRBD1 (6 bases). V was pared by 0 bases and J by 2 bases, with 10 bases between. Per the germline V gene, CDR1 is LGHNA and CDR2 is YNFKEQ. The CDR3 extends over 15 amino acids. The CDR3 DNA follows: TGTGCCAGCAGCCAAGATTACAGGGAAAACACTGAAGCTTTCTTT. It encodes CASSQDYRENTEAFF.

The J gene is TRBJ2-2, the V gene TRBV19; D is perhaps TRBD2 (5 bases). The CDR3 contains 15 residues. Trimming left V 5 bases short and J 1 base short, with 11 bases between. Germline CDR1 LNHDA, CDR2 SQIVND (reference sequence). CDR3 amino acids: CASSPHAGNTGELFF. The CDR3 coding sequence is TGTGCCAGTAGTCCTCACGCGGGGAACACCGGGGAGCTGTTTTTT.

The V gene is TRBV5-6, the J gene TRBJ2-7; TRBD2 is a possible D gene (6 bases). V was cut by 4 bases and J by 2 bases, with 10 bases left in between. The CDR3 contains 13 residues. CDR1 and CDR2 (germline): SGHDT, YYEEEE. CDR3 nucleotides: TGTGCCAGCAGCAGGGACTTCGCCTACGAGCAGTACTTC. This translates into CASSRDFAYEQYF.

The chain links TRBV18 to TRBJ1-1; 7 nucleotides match TRBD1. Germline V gene data show CDR1 as KGHSH and CDR2 as LQKENI. There are 14 residues in the CDR3. V lost 3 bases and J lost 3; bases outside the gene matches: 4. This CDR3 is CASSPPGTDTEAFF. The CDR3 nucleotides are TGTGCCAGCTCACCTCCCGGGACAGACACTGAAGCTTTCTTT. Together with reference TRBV18 and TRBJ1-1, the CDR3 gives the full variable domain: NAGVMQNPRHLVRRRGQEARLRCSPMKGHSHVYWYRQLPEEGLKFMVYLQKENIIDESGMPKERFSAEFPKEGPSILRIQQVVRGDSAAYFCASSPPGTDTEAFFGQGTRLTVV.

CDR3 nucleotides: TGTGCCAGCAGCTCCGGGACTAGCGACGCCTACGAGCAGTACTTC. Translating gives CASSSGTSDAYEQYF. The chain is built from TRBV5-8 and TRBJ2-7; 10 nucleotides line up with TRBD2. Trimming removed 3 bases from V and 2 bases from J; junction bases left unmatched: 5. CDR1 is SGHTS and CDR2 is YDEGEE in the germline V gene. The CDR3 loop spans 15 amino acids.

This chain connects TRBV25-1 to TRBJ1-1; no clear D. The V gene lost 2 bases and the J gene lost 1 base, with 11 bases spanning the gap. Germline CDR1 MGHDK, CDR2 SYGVNS. The CDR3 loop spans 15 amino acids. The DNA for the CDR3 is TGTGCCAGCAGTGAAACGTCCTTAAGGAACACTGAAGCTTTCTTT. The encoded protein is CASSETSLRNTEAFF.

The chain joins TRBV19 to TRBJ2-5, with 10 bases matching TRBD1. This CDR3 spans 16 amino acids. Trimming removed 3 bases from V and 5 bases from J; junction bases left unmatched: 9. Per germline, CDR1 LNHDA and CDR2 SQIVND (reference sequence). CDR3 bases: TGTGCCAGTAGTATTGGAGACAGGGGGCGCGGGGAGACCCAGTACTTC. Its protein is CASSIGDRGRGETQYF.

The rearrangement joins TRBV18 to TRBJ1-1, with D possibly being TRBD1 (6 bases). V was shortened by 3 bases and J by 7 bases, with 18 bases between the two germline ends. This CDR3 contains 15 residues. Germline V gene data show CDR1 as KGHSH and CDR2 as LQKENI. For the CDR3, the DNA is TGTGCCAGCTCACCCCGGACAGAGCCCTCCCATGAAGCTTTCTTT. This encodes CASSPRTEPSHEAFF.

This chain connects TRBV5-4 to TRBJ1-6; a weak D match, TRBD1 (5 bases). In germline, CDR1 is SGHNT, CDR2 YYREEE (reference sequence). The CDR3 is 18 amino acids. V lost 4 bases to trimming and J lost 0 bases, with 17 bases between them. In nucleotides, the CDR3 is TGTGCCAGCAGCCAGGAGATGGGACGGAGCTCCTATAATTCACCCCTCCACTTT. It translates to CASSQEMGRSSYNSPLHF. The full variable domain, in which reference TRBV5-4 and TRBJ1-6 provide the parts outside the CDR3, is ETGVTQSPTHLIKTRGQQVTLRCSSQSGHNTVSWYQQALGQGPQFIFQYYREEENGRGNFPPRFSGLQFPNYSSELNVNALELDDSALYLCASSQEMGRSSYNSPLHFGNGTRLTVT.

V and J are TRBV5-1 and TRBJ1-4; unclear D gene. The CDR3 is 15 amino acids. Between the trimmed V and J ends, which lost 3 bases and 0 bases, there was a span of 9 bases. Germline CDR1 SGHRS, CDR2 YFSETQ. Written as DNA, the CDR3 is TGCGCCAGCAGCTCCGGCGGCTCAACTAATGAAAAACTGTTTTTT. Its protein product is CASSSGGSTNEKLFF.